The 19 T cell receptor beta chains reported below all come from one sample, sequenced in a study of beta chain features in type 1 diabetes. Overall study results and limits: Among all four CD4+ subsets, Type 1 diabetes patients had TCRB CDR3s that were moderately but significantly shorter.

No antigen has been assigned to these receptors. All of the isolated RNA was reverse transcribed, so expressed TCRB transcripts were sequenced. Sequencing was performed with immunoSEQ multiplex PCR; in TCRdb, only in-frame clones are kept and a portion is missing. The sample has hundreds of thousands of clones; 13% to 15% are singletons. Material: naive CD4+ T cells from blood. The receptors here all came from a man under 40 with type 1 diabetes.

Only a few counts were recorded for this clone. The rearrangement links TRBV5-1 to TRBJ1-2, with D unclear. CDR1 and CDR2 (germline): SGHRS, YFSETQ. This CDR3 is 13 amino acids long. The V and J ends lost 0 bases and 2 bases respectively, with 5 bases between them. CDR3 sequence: CASSLVENYGYTF. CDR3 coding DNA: TGCGCCAGCAGCTTGGTTGAGAACTATGGCTACACCTTC.

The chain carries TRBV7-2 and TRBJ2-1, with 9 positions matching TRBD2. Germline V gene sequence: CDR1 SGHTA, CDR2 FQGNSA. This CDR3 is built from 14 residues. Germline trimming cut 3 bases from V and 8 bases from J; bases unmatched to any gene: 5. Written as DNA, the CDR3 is TGTGCCAGCAGCTTGGCTAGCGGGAACTATGAGCAGTTCTTC. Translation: CASSLASGNYEQFF.

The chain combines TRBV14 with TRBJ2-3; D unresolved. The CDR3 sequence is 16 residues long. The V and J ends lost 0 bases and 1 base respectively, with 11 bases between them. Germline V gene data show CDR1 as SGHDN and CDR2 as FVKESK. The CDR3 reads CASSQDPQLRTDTQYF. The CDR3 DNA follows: TGTGCCAGCAGCCAAGATCCACAGCTCCGCACAGATACGCAGTATTTT.

In nucleotides, the CDR3 is TGTGCCAGCAGTGAAAGTGGGGGAGGGTTCTATGGCTACACCTTC. As protein: CASSESGGGFYGYTF. The J gene is TRBJ1-2, the V gene TRBV2; possibly TRBD1 for D (5 bases). The V end lost 2 bases, the J end lost 4 bases, and 14 bases lay between the germline ends. Looked up from germline, CDR1 is SNHLY and CDR2 is FYNNEI. CDR3 length: 15 amino acids.

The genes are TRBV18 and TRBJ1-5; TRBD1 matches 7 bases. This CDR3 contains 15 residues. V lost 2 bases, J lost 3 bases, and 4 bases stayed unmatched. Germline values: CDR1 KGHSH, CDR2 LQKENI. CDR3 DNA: TGTGCCAGCTCACCAAACAGGGGTTTCAATCAGCCCCAGCATTTT. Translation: CASSPNRGFNQPQHF.

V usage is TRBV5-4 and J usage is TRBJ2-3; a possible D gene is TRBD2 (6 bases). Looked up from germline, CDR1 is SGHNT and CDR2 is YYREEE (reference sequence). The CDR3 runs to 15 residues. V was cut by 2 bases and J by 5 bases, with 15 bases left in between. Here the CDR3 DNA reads TGTGCCAGCAGCTTAGGCGGGACCGCCGGAGATACGCAGTATTTT. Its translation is CASSLGGTAGDTQYF.

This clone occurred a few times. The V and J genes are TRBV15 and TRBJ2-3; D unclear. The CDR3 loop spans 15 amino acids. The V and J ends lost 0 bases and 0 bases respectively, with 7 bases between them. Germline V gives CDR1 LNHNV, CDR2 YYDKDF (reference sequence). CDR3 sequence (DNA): TGTGCCACCAGCAGAGATTATTCGAGCACAGATACGCAGTATTTT. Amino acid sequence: CATSRDYSSTDTQYF.

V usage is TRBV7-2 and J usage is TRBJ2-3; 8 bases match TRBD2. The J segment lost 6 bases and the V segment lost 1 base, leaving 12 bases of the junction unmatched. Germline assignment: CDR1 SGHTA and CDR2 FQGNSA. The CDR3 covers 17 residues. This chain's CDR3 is CASSLDAAGGQYDTQYF. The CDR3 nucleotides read TGTGCCAGCAGCTTAGATGCTGCGGGAGGTCAATACGATACGCAGTATTTT.

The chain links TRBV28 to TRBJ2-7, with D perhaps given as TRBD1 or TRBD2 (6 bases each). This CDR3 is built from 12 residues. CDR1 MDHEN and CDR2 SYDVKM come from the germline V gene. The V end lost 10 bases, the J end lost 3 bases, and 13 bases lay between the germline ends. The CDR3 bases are TGTGCCATCAGGGGAGGTTTCTACGAGCAGTACTTC. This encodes CAIRGGFYEQYF.

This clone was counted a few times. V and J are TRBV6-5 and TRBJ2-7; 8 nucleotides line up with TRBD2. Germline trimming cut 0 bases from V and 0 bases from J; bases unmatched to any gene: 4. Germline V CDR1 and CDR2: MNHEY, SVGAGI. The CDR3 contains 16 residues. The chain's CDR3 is CASSYSPSGRSYEQYF. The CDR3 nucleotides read TGTGCCAGCAGTTACTCTCCTAGCGGGCGCTCCTACGAGCAGTACTTC.

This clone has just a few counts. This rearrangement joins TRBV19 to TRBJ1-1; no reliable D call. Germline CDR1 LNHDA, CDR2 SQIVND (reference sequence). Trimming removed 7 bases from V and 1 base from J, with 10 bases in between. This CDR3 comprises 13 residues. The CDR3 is CASKSYGNTEAFF. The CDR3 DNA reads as TGTGCCAGTAAAAGCTACGGGAACACTGAAGCTTTCTTT.

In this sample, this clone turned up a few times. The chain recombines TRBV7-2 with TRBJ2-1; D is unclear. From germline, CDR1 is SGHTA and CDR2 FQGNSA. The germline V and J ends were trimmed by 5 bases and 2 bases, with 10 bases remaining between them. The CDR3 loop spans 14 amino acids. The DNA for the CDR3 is TGTGCCAGCAGCCCTGTTGCTACCTACAATGAGCAGTTCTTC. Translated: CASSPVATYNEQFF.

The DNA of the CDR3 is TGTGCCAGCAGCTTAAGACAGGCGGTAAATGAGCAGTTCTTC. This translates into CASSLRQAVNEQFF. The chain employs TRBV7-9 and TRBJ2-1; the D gene is possibly TRBD1 (6 bases). The germline CDR1 and CDR2 sequences are SEHNR and FQNEAQ (reference sequence). The CDR3 has 14 amino acids. V dropped 2 bases and J dropped 7 bases, with 12 bases sitting between them.

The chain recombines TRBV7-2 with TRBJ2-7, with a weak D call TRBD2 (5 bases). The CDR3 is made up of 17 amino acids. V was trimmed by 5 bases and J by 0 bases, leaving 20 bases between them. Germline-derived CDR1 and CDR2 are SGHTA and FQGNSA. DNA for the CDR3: TGTGCCAGCAGCCAGAGGGCCGGCGGGTCTAACTCCTACGAGCAGTACTTC. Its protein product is CASSQRAGGSNSYEQYF. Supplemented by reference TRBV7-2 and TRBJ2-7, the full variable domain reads GAGVSQSPSNKVTEKGKDVELRCDPISGHTALYWYRQSLGQGLEFLIYFQGNSAPDKSGLPSDRFSAERTGGSVSTLTIQRTQQEDSAVYLCASSQRAGGSNSYEQYFGPGTRLTVT.

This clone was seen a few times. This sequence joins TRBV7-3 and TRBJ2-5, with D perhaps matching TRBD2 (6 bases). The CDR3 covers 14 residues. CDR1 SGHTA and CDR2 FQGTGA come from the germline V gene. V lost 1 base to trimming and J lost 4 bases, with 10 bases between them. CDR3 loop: CASSLNGGGETQYF. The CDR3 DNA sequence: TGTGCCAGCAGCTTAAATGGGGGAGGAGAGACCCAGTACTTC.

This CDR3 reads CASSLRGEQYF. CDR3 nucleotide sequence: TGTGCCAGCAGCCTTCGGGGCGAGCAGTACTTC. The V and J genes are TRBV28 and TRBJ2-7, with TRBD2 as a possible D gene (5 bases). CDR1 and CDR2 from the germline V gene are MDHEN and SYDVKM. CDR3 size: 11 residues. V lost 6 bases and J lost 6, with 9 bases in between.

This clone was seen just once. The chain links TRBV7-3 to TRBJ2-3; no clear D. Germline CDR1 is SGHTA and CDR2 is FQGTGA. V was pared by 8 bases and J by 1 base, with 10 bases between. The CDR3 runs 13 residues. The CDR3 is CASSSQGTDTQYF. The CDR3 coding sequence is TGTGCCAGCTCCTCGCAGGGCACAGATACGCAGTATTTT.

As DNA, the CDR3 is TGTGCCAGCAGCTTCAGACAGGGGGCGACCTACGAGCAGTACTTC. Translation: CASSFRQGATYEQYF. The chain uses TRBV7-2 and TRBJ2-7; the match to TRBD1 covers 10 bases. Germline V gives CDR1 SGHTA, CDR2 FQGNSA. The CDR3 is made up of 15 amino acids. V gave up 3 bases and J gave up 2 bases; unmatched junction bases: 4.

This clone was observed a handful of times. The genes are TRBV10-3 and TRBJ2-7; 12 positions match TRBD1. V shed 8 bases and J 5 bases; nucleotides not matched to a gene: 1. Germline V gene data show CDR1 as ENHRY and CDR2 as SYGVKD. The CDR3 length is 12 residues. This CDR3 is CAIGTGGHEQYF. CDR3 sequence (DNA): TGTGCCATCGGGACAGGGGGCCACGAGCAGTACTTC.